This T cell receptor (beta chain) is from a study of shared clonotypes between healthy human individuals (dated by TCRdb to the early 2020s). Context from the whole study: A couple of women and a few men aged 18 to 49 years were included in the cohort. For each donor, CD4 naive and CD4 memory were each given three plates, CD8 naive was given two plates, and CD8 memory was given one plate. The study deeply sequenced blood TCR repertoires of about 5 healthy adults to estimate repertoire size and the extent of clonotype sharing between individuals. Different laboratories and diverse techniques were used to prepare libraries and sequence TCR repertoires, to increase sequencing depth and limit assay-specific biases. Between about 0.8 and 9 billion PBMCs per donor were obtained by leukapheresis. Broader findings and caveats from the paper: Even with the large sequencing depth, rarefaction of the sorted-subset datasets indicated that sequencing was incomplete. Clonotypes shared by all four sorted-subset donors showed higher generation probabilities than non-shared clonotypes. Sampling was limited to blood, and TCR repertoires in tissue likely differ from TCR repertoires in blood. Larger estimated clonotype richness was generally found for naive subsets than for memory subsets. Pairwise subsampling led to the expectation that sequencing depth would affect the degree of clonotype sharing among donors. Because the study included only a small number of donors, the genetic and exposure-history diversity represented was limited. Sharing across several donors was observed for approximately 5% of naive CD4, over 3% of naive CD8, about 2.3% of memory CD4, and about 0.39% of memory CD8 clonotypes.

TCR CDR3 regions were amplified from genomic DNA by multiplex PCR using the deep immunoSEQ assay. Genomic DNA extracted from each cell subset was distributed evenly over all wells of several immunoSEQ 96-well plates, and each plate served as one replicate. For sorted subsets, each replicate PCR was loaded with approximately 200 ng genomic DNA, equivalent to approximately 33,000 T cell genomes. The purified libraries were quantified using a Qubit 3.0 fluorometer, sized with a Bioanalyzer 2100, and then quantified again using the KAPA Library Quantification kit. A separate single-read 150-cycle Illumina NextSeq 550 flow cell was used to sequence each immunoSEQ 96-well plate. In the paper's pipeline: Because the immunoSEQ output included only junctional sequences and no quality scores, the filtering could not be the same as the filtering used for full-length reads. To assign V/J genes and CDR3, sequences were annotated against IMGT germline references using PyIR, a Python wrapper for IgBLAST v1.9. Reads were removed for weak V/J assignments (E-value above 1e-6), missing CDR3, stop codons, out-of-frame junctions, or ambiguous translated residues. A V3J clonotype was defined by an identical inferred V gene, J gene, and CDR3 amino acid sequence. Percentage overlap between repertoires was calculated by dividing the number of shared unique clonotypes by the size of the smaller repertoire. Three approaches were used to assess repertoire richness: RTK rarefaction, the Chao1 estimator, and Recon v2.1 estimates of unobserved clonotypes. Generation probabilities were computed with OLGA for all TCRbeta clonotypes obtained by the gDNA method from a handful of donors. Here the immuneACCESS table is served through TCRdb, limited to in-frame sequences with V and J called. Missing clones are a known gap in these copies; in checked studies unresolved V genes cover under half, and the rest lacks a known reason. V and J calls plus clone size are reproduced from that table; the DNA served to infer D and trimming. The sample has more than 550,000 clones on record, about 90% of them singletons. The ten largest clones take up 30% to 40% of the sample.

Sequences SEHNR (CDR1) and FQNEAQ (CDR2) are obtained from the germline V gene (reference sequence). Trimming at the junction amounts to 0 bases on V and 1 base on J, and the germline ends lie 7 bases apart. The CDR3 goes from the cysteine to the phenylalanine over 15 residues. Only the CDR3 DNA is retained, 45 bases long and in frame from the first base. Healthy HIV-negative adults with no recently reported acute infections or vaccinations were included as donors. Every donor was a Caucasian adult residing in Nashville, Tennessee, USA. CD8 memory samples were composed of magnetically selected CD45RO+ cells combined with CCR7-negative CD45RA+ effector memory (TemRA) cells. Blood was collected by leukapheresis, and PBMCs were isolated by Ficoll-Histopaque density gradient centrifugation and then cryopreserved in liquid nitrogen vapor phase. Purity and quantity of every magnetically sorted T cell population were checked by analytical flow cytometry. Genomic DNA was isolated from every sorted fraction and measured by UV absorbance on a Nanodrop 2000c.

Details on this clone: Its antigen is currently not known. Per-nucleotide qualities are absent, and no much larger clonotype sits a single base away.

The material sequenced was memory CD8+ T cells from PBMCs. The sample's cell subset or site label, decoded: CD45RO+ cells pooled with CCR7-negative TemRA cells. The clonotype comes from a young man in good health. Some clones in this sample may be carry-over from other donors' samples. The sequence is built from TRBV7-9 and TRBJ2-4, with the D gene call left open. The DNA is as follows: TGTGCCAGCAGCTTAGCCGACGGTGCCAAAAACATTCAGTACTTC. This translates into CASSLADGAKNIQYF.